The clone carrying this T cell receptor (beta chain) was detected a few times. Its antigen is currently unknown. The entry originates in a study of T cell repertoires in cytomegalovirus infection. CDR3 length equals 16 residues. Per germline, CDR1 MNHEY and CDR2 SMNVEV (reference sequence). V shed 5 bases and J shed 6 bases, with 20 bases lying between them. A single record per CDR3 protein comes from TCRdb applying MiXCR to the reads. The sample includes about 920,000 distinct CDR3 sequences, around 31% seen only once; the top ten take around an eighth. The J gene is TRBJ1-5, the V gene TRBV27, with D perhaps matching TRBD1 (5 bases). The receptor was isolated from a human donor in good health (CMV status not recorded). Some clones in this sample may be carry-over from other donors' samples. The sample in question was cultured CD8+ T cells from PBMCs, obtained from culture after CMV antigen stimulation. CDR3: CASSPSRRAGVQPQHF. The CDR3 nucleotides are TGTGCCAGCAGTCCCTCGCGGAGGGCGGGGGTTCAGCCCCAGCATTTT.